This TCR beta chain was obtained from a study of shared clonotypes between healthy human individuals. Study information: Each donor's CD4 naive and CD4 memory cells filled three plates apiece, CD8 naive two, and CD8 memory one.

CDR3 length: 18 residues. Germline V lookup: CDR1 PRHDT, CDR2 FYEKMQ (reference sequence). The V gene end was trimmed by 5 bases and the J gene end by 3 bases; junction bases not matched to a gene: 7. The authors ran the assay at deep level. The data were produced by immunoSEQ multiplex PCR, yet TCRdb's version contains in-frame clones alone and is incomplete. The table has about 2.1 million clones, 90% to 95% seen once. Study-level results: In the sorted subsets, rarefaction showed sequencing was incomplete despite large depth. Clonotype sharing across four donors was observed for around 5% of naive CD4 clonotypes.

Terminally differentiated effector memory CD45RA+ cells were excluded from the naive CD8 cells, which were CD45RO-negative and positively selected for CCR7. Regarding this clone: Its specificity is unknown.

The V gene is TRBV13, the J gene TRBJ2-1; 16 nucleotides align to TRBD2. Material for sequencing was naive CD8+ T cells from PBMCs. The receptor's source is a man aged 18 to 30 in good health. Some clones in this sample may be carry-over from other donors' samples. The CDR3 sequence is CASSPPGLAGGVYNEQFF. CDR3 coding DNA: TGTGCCAGCAGCCCACCGGGACTAGCGGGAGGGGTCTACAATGAGCAGTTCTTC.